This TCR beta chain was sequenced in a study of blood T cell repertoires in COVID-19. Study-wide background: Sample material is recorded as cDNA or gDNA derived from T cells, B-cell-depleted T cells, or PBMCs.

This clone came up once. Method: immunoSEQ multiplex PCR; TCRdb's copy keeps in-frame clones and lacks some. The sample has 120,000 or so clones, about four fifths seen once; the top ten hold 16%. CDR3 length equals 15 residues. The V gene's germline CDR1 is LNHDA and CDR2 SQIVND (reference sequence). V shed 8 bases, J shed 0 bases, and the junction held 8 bases outside the gene matches. This clonotype was obtained from a woman aged 50 to 60 with acute or convalescent COVID-19. Sequencing was performed on peripheral blood. This chain joins TRBV19 and TRBJ2-3; 7 nucleotides line up with TRBD1. CDR3 in amino acids: CASLPGTVSTDTQYF. The CDR3 DNA follows: TGTGCCAGTCTCCCAGGGACAGTCAGCACAGATACGCAGTATTTT. Full variable domain (rest looked up from reference TRBV19 and TRBJ2-3): DGGITQSPKYLFRKEGQNVTLSCEQNLNHDAMYWYRQDPGQGLRLIYYSQIVNDFQKGDIAEGYSVSREKKESFPLTVTSAQKNPTAFYLCASLPGTVSTDTQYFGPGTRLTVL.